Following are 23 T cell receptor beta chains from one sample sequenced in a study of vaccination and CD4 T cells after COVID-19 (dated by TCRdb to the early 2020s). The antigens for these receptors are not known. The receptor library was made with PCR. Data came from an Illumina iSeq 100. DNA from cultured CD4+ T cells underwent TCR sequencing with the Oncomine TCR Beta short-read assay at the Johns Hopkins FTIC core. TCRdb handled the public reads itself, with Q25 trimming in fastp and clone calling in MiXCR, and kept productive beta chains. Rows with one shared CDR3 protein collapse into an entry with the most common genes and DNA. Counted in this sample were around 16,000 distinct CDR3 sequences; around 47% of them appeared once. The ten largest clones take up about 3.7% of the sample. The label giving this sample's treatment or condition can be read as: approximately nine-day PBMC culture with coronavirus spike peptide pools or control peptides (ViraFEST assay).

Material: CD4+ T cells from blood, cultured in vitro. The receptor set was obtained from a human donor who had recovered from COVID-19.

CDR3 bases: TGTGCCATCAGTGAGTCGGGTGTAAGGGGACTAGCGGGGGACGAGCAGTACTTC. Translated: CAISESGVRGLAGDEQYF. V gene TRBV10-3 combines with J gene TRBJ2-7; TRBD2 aligns across 14 bases. Unmatched junction bases numbered 9, after V lost 0 bases and J lost 5 bases. The CDR3 spans 18 residues. Looked up from germline, CDR1 is ENHRY and CDR2 is SYGVKD.

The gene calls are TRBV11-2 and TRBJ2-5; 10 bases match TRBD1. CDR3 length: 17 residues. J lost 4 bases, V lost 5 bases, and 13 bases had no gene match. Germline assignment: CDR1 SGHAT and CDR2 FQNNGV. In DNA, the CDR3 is TGTGCCAGCAGCCCCTCGGGACAGGGGAGCGGGAGAGAGACCCAGTACTTC. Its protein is CASSPSGQGSGRETQYF.

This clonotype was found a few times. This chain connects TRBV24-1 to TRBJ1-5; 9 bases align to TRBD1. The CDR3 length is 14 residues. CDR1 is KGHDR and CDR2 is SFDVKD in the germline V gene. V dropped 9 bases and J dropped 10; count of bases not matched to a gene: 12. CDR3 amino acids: CATSPGQGPVPQHF. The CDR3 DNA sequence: TGTGCCACCTCCCCGGGACAGGGACCAGTACCCCAGCATTTT.

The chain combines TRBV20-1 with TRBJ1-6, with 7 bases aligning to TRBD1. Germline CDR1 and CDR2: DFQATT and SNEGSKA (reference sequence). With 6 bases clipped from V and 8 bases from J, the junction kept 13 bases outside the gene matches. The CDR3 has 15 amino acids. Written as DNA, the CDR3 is TGCAGTGCACCTAAGACAGGGCCGGTCGATTCACCCCTCCACTTT. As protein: CSAPKTGPVDSPLHF.

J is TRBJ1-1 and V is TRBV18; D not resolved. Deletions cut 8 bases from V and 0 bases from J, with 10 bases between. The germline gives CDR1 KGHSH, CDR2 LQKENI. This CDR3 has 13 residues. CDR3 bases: TGTGCCAGCACCAGTAACGTGAACACTGAAGCTTTCTTT. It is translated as CASTSNVNTEAFF.

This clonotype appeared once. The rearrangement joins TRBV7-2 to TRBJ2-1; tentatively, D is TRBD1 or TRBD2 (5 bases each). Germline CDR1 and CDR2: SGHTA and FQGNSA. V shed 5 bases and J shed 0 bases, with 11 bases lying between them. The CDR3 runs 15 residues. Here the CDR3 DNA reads TGTGCCAGCAGCCTAAGGGACGACTCCTACAATGAGCAGTTCTTC. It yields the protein CASSLRDDSYNEQFF.

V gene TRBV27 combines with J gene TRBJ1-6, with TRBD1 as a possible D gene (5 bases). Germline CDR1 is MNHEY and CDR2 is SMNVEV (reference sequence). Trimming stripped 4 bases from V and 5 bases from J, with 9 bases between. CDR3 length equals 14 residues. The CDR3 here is CASSWGGNNSPLHF. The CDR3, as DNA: TGTGCCAGCAGTTGGGGGGGAAATAATTCACCCCTCCACTTT.

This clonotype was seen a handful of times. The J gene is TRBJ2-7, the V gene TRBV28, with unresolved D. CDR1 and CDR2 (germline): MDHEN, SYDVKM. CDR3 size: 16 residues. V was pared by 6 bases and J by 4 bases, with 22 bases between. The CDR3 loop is CASRLHAQSALYEQYF. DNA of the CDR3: TGTGCCAGCAGACTTCATGCTCAGTCAGCCTTGTACGAGCAGTACTTC.

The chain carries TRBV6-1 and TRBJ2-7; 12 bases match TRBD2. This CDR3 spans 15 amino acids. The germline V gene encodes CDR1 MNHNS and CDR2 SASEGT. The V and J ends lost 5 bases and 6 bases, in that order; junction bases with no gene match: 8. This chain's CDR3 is CASSPRLAGEREQYF. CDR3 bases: TGTGCCAGCAGTCCCCGACTAGCGGGAGAACGCGAGCAGTACTTC.

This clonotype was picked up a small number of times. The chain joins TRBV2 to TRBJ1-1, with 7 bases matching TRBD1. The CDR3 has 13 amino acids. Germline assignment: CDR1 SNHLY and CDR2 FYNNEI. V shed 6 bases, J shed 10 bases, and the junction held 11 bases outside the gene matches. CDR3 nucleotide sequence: TGTGCCAGCAGACCCGCGGGGGACAGACGAGCTTTCTTT. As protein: CASRPAGDRRAFF.

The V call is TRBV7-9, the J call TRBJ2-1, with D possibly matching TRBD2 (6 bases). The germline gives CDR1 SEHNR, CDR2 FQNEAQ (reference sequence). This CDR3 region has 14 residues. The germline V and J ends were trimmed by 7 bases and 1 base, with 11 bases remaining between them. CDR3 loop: CASTSEVSYNEQFF. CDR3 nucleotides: TGTGCCAGCACTAGCGAGGTATCCTACAATGAGCAGTTCTTC.

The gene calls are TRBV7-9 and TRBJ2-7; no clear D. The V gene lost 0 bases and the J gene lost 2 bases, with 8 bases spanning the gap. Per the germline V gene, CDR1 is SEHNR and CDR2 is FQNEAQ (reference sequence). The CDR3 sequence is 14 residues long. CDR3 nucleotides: TGTGCCAGCAGCTTAGCTCTTTCTGCCTACGAGCAGTACTTC. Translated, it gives CASSLALSAYEQYF.

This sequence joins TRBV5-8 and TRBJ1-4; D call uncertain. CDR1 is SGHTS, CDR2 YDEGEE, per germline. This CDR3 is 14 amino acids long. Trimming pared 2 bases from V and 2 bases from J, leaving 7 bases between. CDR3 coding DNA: TGTGCCAGCAGCTTTGGTCGGACTAATGAAAAACTGTTTTTT. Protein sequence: CASSFGRTNEKLFF.

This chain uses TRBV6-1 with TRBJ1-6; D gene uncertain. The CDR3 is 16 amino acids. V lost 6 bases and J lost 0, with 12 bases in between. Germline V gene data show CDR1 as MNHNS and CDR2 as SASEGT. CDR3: CASSPAWGSYNSPLHF. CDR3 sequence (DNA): TGTGCCAGCAGCCCCGCTTGGGGCTCCTATAATTCACCCCTCCACTTT.

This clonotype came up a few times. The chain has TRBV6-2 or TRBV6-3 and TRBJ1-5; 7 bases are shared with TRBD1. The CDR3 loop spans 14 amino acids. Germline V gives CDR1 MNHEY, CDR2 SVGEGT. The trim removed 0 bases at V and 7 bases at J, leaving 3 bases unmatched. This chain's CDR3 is CASSYSGGRQPQHF. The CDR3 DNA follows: TGTGCCAGCAGTTACTCAGGGGGCCGCCAGCCCCAGCATTTT.

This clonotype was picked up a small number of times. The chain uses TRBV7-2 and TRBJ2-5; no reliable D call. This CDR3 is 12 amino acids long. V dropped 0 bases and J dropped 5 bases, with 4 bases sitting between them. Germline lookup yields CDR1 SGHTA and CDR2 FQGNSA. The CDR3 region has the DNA TGTGCCAGCAGCTTAGCGTCCGAGACCCAGTACTTC. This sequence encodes CASSLASETQYF.

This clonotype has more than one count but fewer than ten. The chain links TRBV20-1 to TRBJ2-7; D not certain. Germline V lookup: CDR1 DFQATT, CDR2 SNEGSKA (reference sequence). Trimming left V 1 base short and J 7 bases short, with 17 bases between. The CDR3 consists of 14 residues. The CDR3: CSARGPGALGEQYF. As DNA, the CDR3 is TGCAGTGCTAGAGGTCCTGGCGCTCTTGGGGAGCAGTACTTC.

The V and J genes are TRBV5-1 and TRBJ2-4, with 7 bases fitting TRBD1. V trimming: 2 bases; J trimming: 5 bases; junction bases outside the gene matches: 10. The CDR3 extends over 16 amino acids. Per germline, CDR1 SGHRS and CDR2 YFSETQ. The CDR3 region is CASSFRTGRGQNIQYF. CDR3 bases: TGCGCCAGCAGCTTTAGGACAGGCCGAGGTCAAAACATTCAGTACTTC.

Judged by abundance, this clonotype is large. The CDR3 DNA sequence: TGTGCCAGCAGTTACCTTGAGGGGGGTGGCTACACCTTC. Translating gives CASSYLEGGGYTF. The chain recombines TRBV6-5 with TRBJ1-2, with a possible D match to TRBD1 (6 bases). Trimming stripped 2 bases from V and 7 bases from J, with 11 bases between. Germline V gene sequence: CDR1 MNHEY, CDR2 SVGAGI. This CDR3 has 13 amino acids.

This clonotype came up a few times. The CDR3 nucleotides read TGTGCCAGCAGCTTAACAGGGGTGGATTCACCCCTCCACTTT. Protein: CASSLTGVDSPLHF. The chain couples TRBV7-9 to TRBJ1-6; 7 positions agree with TRBD1. Trimming cost V 2 bases and J 8 bases; bases outside gene matches: 3. CDR1 and CDR2 from the germline V gene are SEHNR and FQNEAQ (reference sequence). There are 14 residues in the CDR3.

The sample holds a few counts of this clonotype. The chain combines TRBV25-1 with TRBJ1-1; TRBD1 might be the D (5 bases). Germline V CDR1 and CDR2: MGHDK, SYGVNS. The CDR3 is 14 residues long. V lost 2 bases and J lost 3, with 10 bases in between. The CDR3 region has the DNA TGTGCCAGCAGTGAACCAGGGTCGGACACTGAAGCTTTCTTT. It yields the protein CASSEPGSDTEAFF.

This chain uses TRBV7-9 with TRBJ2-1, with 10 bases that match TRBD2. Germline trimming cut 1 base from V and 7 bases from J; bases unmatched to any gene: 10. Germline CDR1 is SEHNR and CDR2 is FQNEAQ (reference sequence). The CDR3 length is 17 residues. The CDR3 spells CASSLGYASGSRNEQFF. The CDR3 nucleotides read TGTGCCAGCAGCTTAGGTTATGCTAGCGGGAGTCGAAATGAGCAGTTCTTC.

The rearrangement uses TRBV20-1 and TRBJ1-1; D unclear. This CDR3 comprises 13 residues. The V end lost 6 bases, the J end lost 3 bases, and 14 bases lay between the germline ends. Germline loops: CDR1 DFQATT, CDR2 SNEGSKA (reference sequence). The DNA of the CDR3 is TGCAGTGCCCCCGGCGGTATGGACACTGAAGCTTTCTTT. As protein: CSAPGGMDTEAFF.